This T cell receptor beta chain came from a study of T cells after yellow fever vaccination. Study context: In the case of low-cell-number fractions, SMART-Seq v4 Ultra Low Input was used for preparation.

This CDR3 region has 12 residues. The germline V gene encodes CDR1 DFQATT and CDR2 SNEGSKA (reference sequence). The ends were cut back, 3 bases at V and 17 bases at J, with 17 bases in the middle. This clonotype was picked up many times. TCR cDNA, made by 5'RACE template switching, carried an added universal primer site and UMIs. TCRdb reprocessed the 5' RACE reads via MiXCR and lists one record per CDR3 protein. The profile shows some 500,000 distinct CDR3 sequences, approximately 13% of them singletons. The sequence came from a man aged 30-40 years who received the YFV17D yellow fever vaccine. The rearrangement uses TRBV20-1 and TRBJ1-6; D possibly corresponds to TRBD1 (5 bases). The material was PBMCs, obtained on the day of the yellow fever booster vaccination. CDR3 bases: TGCAGTGCTAGTCCTACCGGGACTTCATTCCACTTT. This translates into CSASPTGTSFHF.